The clone carrying this T cell receptor (beta chain) has more than one count but fewer than ten. The sample is drawn from a study of blood T cells in healthy people across ages. The germline CDR1 and CDR2 sequences are SGHTA and FQGNSA. This CDR3 is 16 amino acids long. Trimming took 5 bases from V and 0 from J, leaving 17 bases between them. Sample-barcoded 5' priming and a J-beta primer mix drove a second PCR of about 6 to 12 cycles. Each CDR3 protein is one row after TCRdb ran MiXCR on the 5' RACE reads. The sample lists approximately 850,000 distinct CDR3 sequences, approximately 48% occurring once.

Specimen: blood. This sequence originates from a man aged 60 to 75 in good health. The V gene is TRBV7-2, the J gene TRBJ2-7; D not certain. The CDR3 protein is CASSAEVGSYSYEQYF. The CDR3 region has the DNA TGTGCCAGCAGCGCAGAGGTTGGGTCCTACTCCTACGAGCAGTACTTC.